This T cell receptor beta chain was observed in a study of CD8+ T cells in alopecia areata. As the sequencing template, cDNA was produced by extracting RNA and reverse transcribing it. TCRdb's copy holds only in-frame clones and misses some; the assay was immunoSEQ multiplex PCR. The sample holds about 140,000 clones, about 85% seen once. Described treatment: oral pan-JAK inhibitor, 5-10 mg twice daily. CDR3 length: 15 amino acids. V dropped 0 bases and J dropped 2 bases, with 9 bases sitting between them. CDR1 is MGHRA and CDR2 is YSYEKL in the germline V gene. The sequences come from CD8+ T cells sorted from blood, collected at week 4, from a patient treated with tofacitinib. V gene TRBV4-1 combines with J gene TRBJ2-3, with D unclear. The TCR was taken from a human donor with alopecia areata. CDR3 residues: CASSQEELITDTQYF. The CDR3 region has the DNA TGCGCCAGCAGCCAAGAGGAGCTTATCACAGATACGCAGTATTTT.